This T cell receptor beta chain was sequenced in a study of tumor-infiltrating lymphocytes in primary liver carcinoma. Study at large: The patients comprised men and women between the ages of 30 and 69 years.

Broader study findings: Among the pair types, tumor region pairs showed more overlap than tumor-adjacent and tumor-blood pairs.

As to this clonotype: The antigen remains unidentified. One end of the junction is discordant with germline, which a read error may explain.

The CDR3 covers 19 residues. CDR1 is SGHDN and CDR2 is FVKESK in the germline V gene. Joint extraction of RNA and DNA used roughly 18-34 mg of bulk tissue that was unsorted. Starting material of around 460 ng total RNA yielded TCR beta cDNA via a constant-region primer. Three nested multiplex PCR rounds, a slightly modified ARM-PCR method, built the TCR beta libraries. The study ran its first two PCR rounds for roughly 10 cycles each, using TRBV1-TRBV30 forward primers and a C-beta reverse primer. TCRdb itself ran the multiplex PCR reads through MiXCR, one entry per CDR3 protein. The repertoire has 100,000 to 150,000 distinct CDR3 sequences, around 64% of them found once; the top ten carry 8% to 9%.

Specimen: liver tumor tissue from sampling region 3. Stated subset: tumor region T3, left-lateral pole. The genes are TRBV14 and TRBJ2-1; 11 positions agree with TRBD2. The source of this sequence is a woman aged 60-75 years with primary liver carcinoma and hepatitis B virus infection. CDR3 nucleotide sequence: TGTGCCAGCAGCCCTCCGGGACTAGCGGCGGGAGAGCCCAACAATGAGCAGCTCTTC. It encodes CASSPPGLAAGEPNNEQLF.